The table lists the clone carrying this TCR beta chain with many counts. This specimen belongs to a study of molecular identifiers for immune sequencing clone quantification. With 8 bases clipped from V and 3 bases from J, the junction kept 4 bases outside the gene matches. This CDR3 has 13 residues. Per germline, CDR1 SGHAT and CDR2 FQNNGV. TCRdb analysed the PCR reads with MiXCR anew, one entry per CDR3 protein. The sample comprises about 40,000 distinct CDR3 sequences, less than 20% of which are singletons, and roughly 7.3% rests with the top ten. The receptor was isolated from a human donor in good health. Some libraries in this study had Jurkat cell RNA spiked in. Source material: naive CD8+ T cells from blood, with Jurkat cell RNA spiked in. Noted subset: FACS-sorted CD8+CD4-CCR7+CD45RA+ naive T cells. The chain carries TRBV11-2 and TRBJ2-7; 10 nucleotides align to TRBD2. Written as DNA, the CDR3 is TGTGCCAGCGGTCGGACTAGCGGCTACGAGCAGTACTTC. The encoded protein is CASGRTSGYEQYF.